A selection of T cell receptor beta chains follows, all from one sample in a study of T cells expressing NK-cell markers. TCRdb reworked the 5' RACE reads into one entry per CDR3 protein, no DNA. The table for this sample gives about 110,000 distinct CDR3 sequences. Sequenced sample: blood T cells: a sorted CD56 or NKG2C T cell subset, CD4+ or CD8+ T cells, or bulk PBMC T cells (not recorded which). The receptor set was obtained from a woman aged 18 to 75 in good health. The CDR3 runs from the conserved cysteine through the conserved F or W.

v_gene: TRBV9; j_gene: TRBJ1-1; CDR3aa: CASSSTGLNTEAFF
v_gene: TRBV10-3; j_gene: TRBJ2-7; CDR3aa: CAISDSSGRQYEQYF
v_gene: TRBV27; j_gene: TRBJ2-1; CDR3aa: CASSFGDWSYNEQFF
v_gene: TRBV4-3; j_gene: TRBJ2-7; CDR3aa: CASSQGGQSYEQYF
v_gene: TRBV6-2/TRBV6-3; j_gene: TRBJ2-3; CDR3aa: CASSYSQGRGSGSVRTDTQYF
v_gene: TRBV29-1; j_gene: TRBJ2-3; CDR3aa: CSAELAGTDTQYF
v_gene: TRBV9; j_gene: TRBJ2-1; CDR3aa: CASSAPPGSYNEQFF
v_gene: TRBV12-3/TRBV12-4; j_gene: TRBJ2-5; CDR3aa: CASSRLGGLETQYF
v_gene: TRBV5-1; j_gene: TRBJ2-1; CDR3aa: CASSRAGTPTFYNEQFF
v_gene: TRBV11-2; j_gene: TRBJ2-6; CDR3aa: CASSSHGGQDWAFSGANVLTF
v_gene: TRBV4-3; j_gene: TRBJ1-2; CDR3aa: CASSQEDGDYGYTF
v_gene: TRBV27; j_gene: TRBJ1-1; CDR3aa: CASSFGSGAAFF
v_gene: TRBV7-7; j_gene: TRBJ2-1; CDR3aa: CASSPTSGRYNEQFF
v_gene: TRBV7-8; j_gene: TRBJ2-1; CDR3aa: CASSLARTRNEQFF
v_gene: TRBV20-1; j_gene: TRBJ1-1; CDR3aa: CSAKGTGGWDTEAFF
v_gene: TRBV7-6; j_gene: TRBJ2-5; CDR3aa: CASSADSLQETQYF
v_gene: TRBV4-3; j_gene: TRBJ2-1; CDR3aa: CASSHLDNLNEQFF
v_gene: TRBV29-1; j_gene: TRBJ2-2; CDR3aa: CSVAGPSNTGELFF
v_gene: TRBV7-3; j_gene: TRBJ2-2; CDR3aa: CASSPVERGDTGELFF
v_gene: TRBV5-6; j_gene: TRBJ1-1; CDR3aa: CASSPPVIMNTEAFF
v_gene: TRBV4-3; j_gene: TRBJ2-2; CDR3aa: CASSQDIENTGELFF
v_gene: TRBV7-2; j_gene: TRBJ2-3; CDR3aa: CASSRRSSGGSTDTQYF